These T cell receptor beta chains were read from a single sample in a study of cytomegalovirus exposure and HLA in healthy donors. Profiled with immunoSEQ multiplex PCR; TCRdb holds only in-frame clones, not every one. The table includes under 200,000 clones, about 90% detected once. Source material: PBMCs. Every receptor here comes from a woman between 25 and 40 years old in good health and CMV-seronegative. Both conserved end residues are part of each CDR3. The order of the fields is CDR3 protein, CDR3 DNA, clone size, D gene, V gene, J gene. D genes are given only for firm matches. Clone size is shown for a subset of rows, as once, few, many or a class of expanded clone.

CASSPGGGSSYNEQFF	TGCGCCAGCAGCCCGGGGGGGGGCAGCTCCTACAATGAGCAGTTCTTC	once	TRBD2	TRBV5-1	TRBJ2-1
CASSQEPWVNQPQHF	TGCGCCAGCAGCCAAGAACCATGGGTGAATCAGCCCCAGCATTTT	-	-	TRBV4-1	TRBJ1-5
CASSLDGTNQETQYF	TGCGCCAGCAGCTTAGACGGGACTAACCAAGAGACCCAGTACTTC	once	TRBD2	TRBV5-1	TRBJ2-5
CATSELAGGITDTQYF	TGTGCCACCAGCGAATTAGCGGGGGGAATCACAGATACGCAGTATTTT	-	TRBD2	TRBV15	TRBJ2-3
CASGDYEQYF	TGTGCCAGCGGGGACTACGAGCAGTACTTC	-	-	TRBV7-2	TRBJ2-7
CASSQEGRDQETQYF	TGCGCCAGCAGCCAAGAGGGGAGGGACCAAGAGACCCAGTACTTC	-	TRBD2	TRBV4-3	TRBJ2-5
CASSPVGGGAYEQYF	TGTGCCAGTAGTCCCGTGGGGGGAGGTGCCTACGAGCAGTACTTC	-	-	TRBV19	TRBJ2-7
CASSEGIWEPQHF	TGTGCCAGCAGTGAAGGTATCTGGGAGCCCCAGCATTTT	-	-	TRBV25-1	TRBJ1-5
CGSIGFFGTEAFF	TGTGGCAGTATTGGCTTCTTTGGCACTGAAGCTTTCTTT	-	-	TRBV19	TRBJ1-1
CASSEPQGTLYGYTF	TGTGCCAGCAGTGAACCCCAGGGGACCTTGTATGGCTACACCTTC	few	-	TRBV2	TRBJ1-2
CASSQEAGDRGFAGYTF	TGTGCCAGCAGCCAGGAGGCCGGAGACAGGGGTTTTGCTGGCTACACCTTC	-	TRBD1	TRBV4-2	TRBJ1-2
CASSAQGLNEKLFF	TGTGCCAGCAGCGCACAGGGTTTAAATGAAAAACTGTTTTTT	-	-	TRBV9	TRBJ1-4
CASSVVWDQPQHF	TGTGCCAGCAGTGTGGTTTGGGATCAGCCCCAGCATTTT	-	-	TRBV2	TRBJ1-5
CASSPHIQETQYF	TGTGCCAGCAGCCCGCACATACAAGAGACCCAGTACTTC	once	-	TRBV4-2	TRBJ2-5
CASSLLGYEQYF	TGTGCCAGCAGTTTGCTGGGCTACGAGCAGTACTTC	-	-	TRBV28	TRBJ2-7
CASSVPTSRVQFF	TGTGCCAGCAGCGTACCGACTAGTCGGGTCCAGTTCTTC	-	-	TRBV9	TRBJ2-1
CASSERDRGLGSYTF	TGTGCCAGCAGCGAACGGGACAGGGGGCTTGGGAGCTACACCTTC	-	TRBD1	TRBV7-8	TRBJ1-2
CASSLRRGNTEAFF	TGTGCCAGCAGCCTTAGACGGGGGAACACTGAAGCTTTCTTT	-	-	TRBV11-2	TRBJ1-1
CASSLDQAYEKLFF	TGTGCCAGCAGCTTGGACCAGGCCTATGAAAAACTGTTTTTT	-	-	TRBV5-6	TRBJ1-4
CASSIASGSYNEQFF	TGTGCCAGTAGTATCGCTAGCGGTTCCTACAATGAGCAGTTCTTC	-	TRBD2	TRBV19	TRBJ2-1
CATSRVFAAGYRDTEAFF	TGTGCCACCAGCAGAGTTTTCGCCGCGGGCTACAGGGACACTGAAGCTTTCTTT	-	-	TRBV15	TRBJ1-1
CSARRYYEQYF	TGCAGTGCTAGACGGTACTACGAGCAGTACTTC	-	-	TRBV20-1	TRBJ2-7
CASSSVHSALTSYNEQFF	TGTGCCAGCAGTTCTGTTCACAGCGCATTAACCTCCTACAATGAGCAGTTCTTC	-	-	TRBV28	TRBJ2-1
CASSSPRESSYNEQFF	TGTGCCAGCAGTTCACCACGGGAGAGCTCCTACAATGAGCAGTTCTTC	-	-	TRBV28	TRBJ2-1
CASSVRTVYEQYF	TGTGCCAGCAGTGTTAGGACAGTATACGAGCAGTACTTC	-	-	TRBV6-1	TRBJ2-7
CASALGTVLYEQYF	TGTGCCAGCGCGTTGGGGACGGTCCTCTACGAGCAGTACTTC	-	-	TRBV28	TRBJ2-7
CASSLAPEGIEAFF	TGCGCCAGCAGCTTGGCCCCCGAGGGGATAGAAGCTTTCTTT	-	-	TRBV5-1	TRBJ1-1
CASSRTGGDQPQHF	TGTGCCAGCAGTCGGACAGGGGGCGATCAGCCCCAGCATTTT	-	TRBD1	TRBV2	TRBJ1-5
CASSSDRRAIRAFF	TGTGCCAGCAGTTCGGACAGGAGAGCTATTAGAGCTTTCTTT	-	TRBD1	TRBV27	TRBJ1-1
CASSWGRGGSYNEQFF	TGTGCCAGCAGTTGGGGTCGAGGGGGCTCCTACAATGAGCAGTTCTTC	-	-	TRBV6-6	TRBJ2-1
CASSNYRGNTEAFF	TGTGCCAGCAGTAACTACAGGGGGAACACTGAAGCTTTCTTT	-	TRBD1	TRBV27	TRBJ1-1
CASSLEQGSNTEAFF	TGTGCCAGCAGCTTGGAGCAGGGGTCGAACACTGAAGCTTTCTTT	once	-	TRBV5-4	TRBJ1-1
CASSFLRSGGGYEQYF	TGTGCCAGCAGCTTTCTAAGATCAGGGGGGGGATACGAGCAGTACTTC	once	-	TRBV13	TRBJ2-7
CASSPFWGTSNQPQHF	TGTGCCAGCAGCCCCTTTTGGGGTACCAGCAATCAGCCCCAGCATTTT	-	-	TRBV7-2	TRBJ1-5
CSVDQGLLGGARGETQYF	TGCAGCGTTGATCAGGGTTTGTTAGGGGGAGCCCGCGGAGAGACCCAGTACTTC	once	-	TRBV29-1	TRBJ2-5
CASSQPGDRNQPQHF	TGTGCCAGCAGCCAACCGGGGGACAGAAATCAGCCCCAGCATTTT	-	TRBD1	TRBV4-2	TRBJ1-5
CASSQRTGVAIQYF	TGTGCCAGCAGCCAAAGGACAGGGGTAGCAATCCAGTACTTC	-	TRBD1	TRBV14	TRBJ2-5
CASSQGRIDTQYF	TGTGCCAGCAGCCAGGGCAGGATAGATACGCAGTATTTT	few	-	TRBV14	TRBJ2-3
CASSLGLAGAYNEQFF	TGTGCCAGCAGCCTGGGACTAGCGGGGGCCTACAATGAGCAGTTCTTC	-	TRBD2	TRBV11-1	TRBJ2-1
CASSSTERGPYEQYF	TGTGCCAGCTCATCCACAGAGCGGGGGCCCTACGAGCAGTACTTC	-	TRBD2	TRBV18	TRBJ2-7
CASSLNGGGYGYTF	TGCGCCAGCAGCTTGAATGGGGGCGGCTATGGCTACACCTTC	-	-	TRBV5-1	TRBJ1-2
CASGQTGTVLNTEAFF	TGTGCCAGCGGGCAGACCGGGACAGTGTTGAACACTGAAGCTTTCTTT	-	TRBD1	TRBV27	TRBJ1-1
CASSLWGNTGELFF	TGTGCCAGCAGCTTGTGGGGGAACACCGGGGAGCTGTTTTTT	-	-	TRBV5-5	TRBJ2-2
CATREDPNTEAFF	TGCGCCACCCGGGAGGACCCGAACACTGAAGCTTTCTTT	-	-	TRBV5-1	TRBJ1-1
CASSRQGAGETQYF	TGTGCCAGCAGCCGACAGGGGGCCGGGGAGACCCAGTACTTC	-	TRBD1	TRBV6-5	TRBJ2-5
CASSATGTGYHTEAFF	TGTGCCAGCAGTGCGACCGGGACAGGGTATCACACTGAAGCTTTCTTT	-	TRBD1	TRBV6-1	TRBJ1-1
CASSEAGGSTDTQYF	TGTGCCAGCAGTGAAGCGGGAGGTAGCACAGATACGCAGTATTTT	-	TRBD2	TRBV25-1	TRBJ2-3
CASSWDRGYEQYF	TGTGCCAGCAGTTGGGACAGGGGGTACGAGCAGTACTTC	-	TRBD1	TRBV7-3	TRBJ2-7
CASSVGTGGADTQYF	TGTGCAAGCAGTGTGGGGACAGGGGGAGCCGATACGCAGTATTTT	-	TRBD1	TRBV2	TRBJ2-3
CATEQGARETQYF	TGTGCCACCGAACAGGGGGCGCGGGAGACCCAGTACTTC	-	TRBD1	TRBV6-1	TRBJ2-5
CASSPGSSAYNEQFF	TGTGCCAGCTCACCCGGGTCATCGGCCTACAATGAGCAGTTCTTC	-	-	TRBV18	TRBJ2-1
CASGFTGNQPQHF	TGTGCCAGCGGATTTACAGGGAATCAGCCCCAGCATTTT	-	-	TRBV6-5	TRBJ1-5